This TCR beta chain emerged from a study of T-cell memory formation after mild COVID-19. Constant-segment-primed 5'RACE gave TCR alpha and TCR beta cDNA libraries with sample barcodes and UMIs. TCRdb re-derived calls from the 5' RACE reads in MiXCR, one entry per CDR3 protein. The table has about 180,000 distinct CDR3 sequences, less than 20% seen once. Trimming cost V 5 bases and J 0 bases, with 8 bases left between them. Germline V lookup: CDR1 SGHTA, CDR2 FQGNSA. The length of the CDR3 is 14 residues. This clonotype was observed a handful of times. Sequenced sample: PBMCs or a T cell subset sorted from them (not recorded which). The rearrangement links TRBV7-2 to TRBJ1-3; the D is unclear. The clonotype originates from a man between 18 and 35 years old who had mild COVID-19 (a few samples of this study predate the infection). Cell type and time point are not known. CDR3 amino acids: CASSVSSSGNTIYF. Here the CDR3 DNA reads TGTGCCAGCAGCGTGTCGAGCTCTGGAAACACCATATATTTT.